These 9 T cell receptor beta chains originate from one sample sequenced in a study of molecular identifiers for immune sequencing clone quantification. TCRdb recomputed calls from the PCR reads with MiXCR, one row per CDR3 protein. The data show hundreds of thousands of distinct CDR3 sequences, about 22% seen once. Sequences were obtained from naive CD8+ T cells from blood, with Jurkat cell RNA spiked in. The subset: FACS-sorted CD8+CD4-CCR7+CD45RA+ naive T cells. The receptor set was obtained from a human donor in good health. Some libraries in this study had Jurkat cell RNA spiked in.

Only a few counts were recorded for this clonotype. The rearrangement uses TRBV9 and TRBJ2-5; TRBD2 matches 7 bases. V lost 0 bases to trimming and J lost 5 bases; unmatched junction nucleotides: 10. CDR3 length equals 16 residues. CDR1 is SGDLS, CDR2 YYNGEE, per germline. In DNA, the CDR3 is TGTGCCAGCAGCGTAGAAGAGGGCGGGGAGGGCGAGACCCAGTACTTC. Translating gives CASSVEEGGEGETQYF.

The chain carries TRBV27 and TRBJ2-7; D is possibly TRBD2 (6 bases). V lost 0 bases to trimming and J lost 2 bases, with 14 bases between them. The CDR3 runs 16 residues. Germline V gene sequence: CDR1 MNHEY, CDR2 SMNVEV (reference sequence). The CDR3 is CASSLSAGTPAYEQYF. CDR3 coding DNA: TGTGCCAGCAGTTTATCGGCCGGGACTCCAGCCTACGAGCAGTACTTC.

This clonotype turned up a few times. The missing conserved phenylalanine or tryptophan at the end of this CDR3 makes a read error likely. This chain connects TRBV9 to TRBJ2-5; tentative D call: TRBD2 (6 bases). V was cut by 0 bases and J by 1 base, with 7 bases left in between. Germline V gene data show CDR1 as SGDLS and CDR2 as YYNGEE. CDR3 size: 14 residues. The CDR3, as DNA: TGTGCCAGCAGCGTAGCGACTAGCCAAGAGACCCAGTACCTC. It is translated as CASSVATSQETQYL.

CDR3 residues: CASSLASSILATEAFF. In DNA form, the CDR3 reads TGTGCCAGCAGCTTAGCCTCTTCGATCTTGGCCACTGAAGCTTTCTTT. The J gene is TRBJ1-1, the V gene TRBV7-9; D is unresolved. CDR3 length: 16 amino acids. Germline lookup yields CDR1 SEHNR and CDR2 FQNEAQ (reference sequence). V lost 0 bases, J lost 4 bases, and 15 bases lay in between.

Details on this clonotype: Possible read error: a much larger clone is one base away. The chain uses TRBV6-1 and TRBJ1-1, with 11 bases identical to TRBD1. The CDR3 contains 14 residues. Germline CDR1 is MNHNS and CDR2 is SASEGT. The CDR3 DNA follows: TGTGCCAGCAGTGGGACAGGGGGCCTCACTGAACCTTTCTTT. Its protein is CASSGTGGLTEPFF.

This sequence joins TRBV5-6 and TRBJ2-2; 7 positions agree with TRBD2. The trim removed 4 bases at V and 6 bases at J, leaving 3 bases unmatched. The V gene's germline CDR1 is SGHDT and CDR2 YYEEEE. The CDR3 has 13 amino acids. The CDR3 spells CASSGGGPGELFF. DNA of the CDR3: TGTGCCAGCAGCGGGGGGGGTCCCGGGGAGCTGTTTTTT.

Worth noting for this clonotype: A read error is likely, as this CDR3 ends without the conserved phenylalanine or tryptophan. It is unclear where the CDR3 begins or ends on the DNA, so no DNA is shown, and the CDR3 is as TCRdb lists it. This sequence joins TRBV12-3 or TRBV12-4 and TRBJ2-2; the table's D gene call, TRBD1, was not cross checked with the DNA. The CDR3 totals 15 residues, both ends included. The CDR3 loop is CASSAAGEGTGELYY.

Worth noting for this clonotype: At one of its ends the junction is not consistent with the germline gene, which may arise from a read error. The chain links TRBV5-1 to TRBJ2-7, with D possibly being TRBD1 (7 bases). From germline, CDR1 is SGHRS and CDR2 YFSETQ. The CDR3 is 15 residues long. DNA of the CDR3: TGCGCCAGCAACTTGGAGGGCGAGGGACAGTGCGAGCAGTACTTC. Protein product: CASNLEGEGQCEQYF.

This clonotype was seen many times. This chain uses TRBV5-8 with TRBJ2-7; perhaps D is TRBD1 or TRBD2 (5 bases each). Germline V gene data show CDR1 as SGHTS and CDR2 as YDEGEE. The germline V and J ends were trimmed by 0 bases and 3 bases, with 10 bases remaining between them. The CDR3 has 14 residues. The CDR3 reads CASSLDEGFYEQYF. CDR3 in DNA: TGTGCCAGCAGCTTGGACGAGGGGTTCTACGAGCAGTACTTC.